Shown below are 18 T cell receptor beta chains from a single sample sequenced in a study of CD8+CD57+ T cells in acquired aplastic anemia. Genomic DNA served as template for TCR beta VDJ and CDR3 profiling. In TCRdb, the reads were re-called with MiXCR into one record per CDR3 protein. The data contain more than 250,000 distinct CDR3 sequences, 55% to 65% of them singletons. Sequences were obtained from sorted CD4+, CD8+, or CD8+CD57+ T cells (not recorded which) from PBMCs. These receptors were taken from a human donor with severe aplastic anemia or a healthy control (not recorded which).

This clonotype was counted only a few times. The chain carries TRBV7-9 and TRBJ2-7; D perhaps matches TRBD2 (5 bases). Germline V gene sequence: CDR1 SEHNR, CDR2 FQNEAQ (reference sequence). The CDR3 is 17 residues long. The germline V and J ends were trimmed by 5 bases and 3 bases, with 23 bases remaining between them. For the CDR3, the DNA is TGTGCCAGCAGCCTAGACTTAACGGGGATCCCTCTCTACGAGCAGTACTTC. It specifies CASSLDLTGIPLYEQYF.

This clonotype was detected ten times or more. The rearrangement joins TRBV19 to TRBJ1-3; TRBD1 agrees at 7 bases. CDR1 is LNHDA, CDR2 SQIVND, per germline (reference sequence). The CDR3 is 15 amino acids. V lost 6 bases and J lost 0; bases outside the gene matches: 5. The CDR3 protein is CASRTTGTSGNTIYF. The CDR3 DNA reads as TGTGCCAGTAGGACGACAGGGACCTCTGGAAACACCATATATTTT. The full variable domain, with the rest looked up from reference TRBV19 and TRBJ1-3, is DGGITQSPKYLFRKEGQNVTLSCEQNLNHDAMYWYRQDPGQGLRLIYYSQIVNDFQKGDIAEGYSVSREKKESFPLTVTSAQKNPTAFYLCASRTTGTSGNTIYFGEGSWLTVV.

This clonotype came up once. This is likely a read error, given that the CDR3 carries no conserved phenylalanine or tryptophan at its end. It is unclear where the CDR3 begins or ends on the DNA, so no DNA is shown, and the CDR3 is as TCRdb lists it. The chain joins TRBV4-1 to TRBJ1-4; TRBD1, the table's D call, lacks a check against the DNA. Germline V gene data show CDR1 as MGHRA and CDR2 as YSYEKL. The CDR3 extends over 10 residues, inclusive of both ends. The CDR3: CASSQEEKGG.

This chain uses TRBV2 with TRBJ2-5, with 8 bases identical to TRBD2. Unmatched junction bases numbered 7, after V lost 3 bases and J lost 4 bases. From germline, CDR1 is SNHLY and CDR2 FYNNEI. The length of the CDR3 is 15 residues. The CDR3 here is CASSDSGRGGETQYF. CDR3 coding DNA: TGTGCCAGCAGTGACTCCGGACGGGGGGGAGAGACCCAGTACTTC. Drawing the rest from reference TRBV2 and TRBJ2-5, the complete variable domain is EPEVTQTPSHQVTQMGQEVILRCVPISNHLYFYWYRQILGQKVEFLVSFYNNEISEKSEIFDDQFSVERPDGSNFTLKIRSTKLEDSAMYFCASSDSGRGGETQYFGPGTRLLVL.

The V and J genes are TRBV24-1 and TRBJ2-2; D perhaps matches TRBD2 (6 bases). Germline CDR1 and CDR2: KGHDR and SFDVKD. The CDR3 length is 15 residues. V dropped 4 bases and J dropped 4 bases, with 12 bases sitting between them. The CDR3 here is CATSDRDSPTGELFF. CDR3 coding DNA: TGTGCCACCAGTGACAGGGACTCCCCCACCGGGGAGCTGTTTTTT.

J is TRBJ1-5 and V is TRBV29-1, with a weak D call TRBD1 (5 bases). The V gene's germline CDR1 is SQVTM and CDR2 ANQGSEA. CDR3 length equals 14 residues. With 6 bases removed from V and 2 bases from J, the gap between germline ends came to 14 bases. The CDR3 DNA sequence: TGCAGCGTCAAGGGGCCCGGGCGCAATCAGCCCCAGCATTTT. As protein: CSVKGPGRNQPQHF.

At least ten counts were recorded for this clonotype. This chain links TRBV6-2 or TRBV6-3 with TRBJ2-2; the D is unclear. The V gene lost 1 base and the J gene lost 4 bases, with 7 bases spanning the gap. The CDR3 length is 14 residues. Germline values: CDR1 MNHEY, CDR2 SVGEGT. This CDR3 is CASSYWASTGELFF. CDR3 nucleotide sequence: TGTGCCAGCAGTTACTGGGCTAGCACCGGGGAGCTGTTTTTT.

Many counts were recorded for this clonotype. The chain couples TRBV29-1 to TRBJ2-7; 11 bases are a match to TRBD1. With V trimmed by 5 bases and J by 2 bases, 2 bases remained unmatched. The germline V gene encodes CDR1 SQVTM and CDR2 ANQGSEA. This CDR3 comprises 13 residues. In nucleotides, the CDR3 is TGCAGCGTTCCGGGACAGGGGGCCTACGAGCAGTACTTC. It translates to CSVPGQGAYEQYF.

In this sample, this clonotype turned up many times. The V gene is TRBV5-1, the J gene TRBJ2-2; TRBD2 might be the D (5 bases). Trimming removed 1 base from V and 3 bases from J, with 13 bases in between. Germline CDR1 SGHRS, CDR2 YFSETQ. The CDR3 is 16 residues long. The CDR3 here is CASSLTPGGDTGELFF. In DNA, the CDR3 is TGCGCCAGCAGCTTGACCCCCGGAGGTGACACCGGGGAGCTGTTTTTT.

With respect to this clonotype: This clone may be a read error of a much larger clone one base away. The chain carries TRBV18 and TRBJ2-7, with D possibly matching TRBD2 (6 bases). This CDR3 is 15 amino acids long. Germline V CDR1 and CDR2: KGHSH, LQKENI. The CDR3 loop is CASPPGGVVGYEQYF. DNA for the CDR3: TGTGCCAGCCCACCCGGCGGGGTTGTAGGCTACGAGCAGTACTTC.

This clonotype was seen many times. This chain connects TRBV5-6 to TRBJ1-2, with D possibly being TRBD1 (5 bases). V was cut by 3 bases and J by 8 bases, with 17 bases left in between. The CDR3 is 14 residues long. Germline CDR1 reads SGHDT; CDR2 reads YYEEEE. Written as DNA, the CDR3 is TGTGCCAGCAGCTGGAGCCCAGGGAGGCCAGGCTACACCTTC. Its protein is CASSWSPGRPGYTF.

This clonotype is a singleton in its sample. The chain employs TRBV20-1 and TRBJ2-1; D remains ambiguous. The germline V gene has CDR1 DFQATT and CDR2 SNEGSKA (reference sequence). The CDR3 runs 8 residues. Trimming removed 1 base from V and 15 bases from J, with 4 bases in between. This CDR3 is CSARAGFF. Written as DNA, the CDR3 is TGCAGTGCTAGAGCGGGGTTCTTC.

This clonotype was counted between two and nine times. The CDR3 region has the DNA TGTGCCAGCAGCCGGACTAGTAACGAGCAGTACTTC. The encoded protein is CASSRTSNEQYF. This chain connects TRBV5-5 to TRBJ2-7; TRBD2 aligns across 7 bases. J lost 5 bases, V lost 4 bases, and 3 bases had no gene match. The CDR3 spans 12 residues. Germline V lookup: CDR1 SGHKS, CDR2 YYEKEE (reference sequence).

The V and J genes are TRBV5-6 and TRBJ2-7, with 9 positions matching TRBD1. CDR1 is SGHDT, CDR2 YYEEEE, per germline. J was trimmed by 5 bases and V by 4 bases; bases with no gene match: 1. The CDR3 totals 12 residues. The chain's CDR3 is CASSRDRDEQYF. Here the CDR3 DNA reads TGTGCCAGCAGCCGGGACAGGGACGAGCAGTACTTC.

In its sample, this clonotype was seen many times. The V gene is TRBV5-1, the J gene TRBJ2-5; D remains ambiguous. The V end lost 1 base, the J end lost 4 bases, and 5 bases lay between the germline ends. The CDR3 totals 12 residues. CDR1 SGHRS and CDR2 YFSETQ come from the germline V gene. In DNA, the CDR3 is TGCGCCAGCAGCTTGTGGGGAGAGACCCAGTACTTC. Its translation is CASSLWGETQYF.

The CDR3 here is CASSLGNDRVHTQYF. Here the CDR3 DNA reads TGTGCCAGCAGCTTAGGGAACGACAGGGTCCACACGCAGTATTTT. The chain uses TRBV7-2 and TRBJ2-3; 7 bases agree with TRBD1. Unmatched junction bases numbered 10, after V lost 1 base and J lost 9 bases. Looked up from germline, CDR1 is SGHTA and CDR2 is FQGNSA. This CDR3 has 15 amino acids.

This sequence joins TRBV9 and TRBJ2-1, with TRBD2 matching 7 bases. The junction had 12 bases not matched to a gene; V was cut back by 4 bases and J by 5 bases. Germline CDR1 is SGDLS and CDR2 is YYNGEE. The CDR3 is 16 amino acids. The CDR3 is CASSLRLAGVNNEQFF. In nucleotides, the CDR3 is TGTGCCAGCAGCCTCAGATTAGCGGGTGTCAACAATGAGCAGTTCTTC. Using reference TRBV9 and TRBJ2-1 for the parts outside the CDR3, the full variable domain is DSGVTQTPKHLITATGQRVTLRCSPRSGDLSVYWYQQSLDQGLQFLIQYYNGEERAKGNILERFSAQQFPDLHSELNLSSLELGDSALYFCASSLRLAGVNNEQFFGPGTRLTVL.

This clonotype was recorded at least ten times. Germline and junction disagree at one end, which may indicate a read error. The V and J genes are TRBV7-7 and TRBJ2-1; TRBD2 is a possible D gene (6 bases). The CDR3 spans 16 residues. Germline V gene data show CDR1 as SSHAT and CDR2 as FNYEAQ (reference sequence). The CDR3 nucleotides read TGTGCTAGCAGCTTAGACGTGGGGGGAACCTACAATGAGCAGTTCTTC. Translating it yields CASSLDVGGTYNEQFF. Variable domain in full (rest from reference TRBV7-7 and TRBJ2-1): GAGVSQSPRYKVTKRGQDVTLRCDPISSHATLYWYQQALGQGPEFLTYFNYEAQPDKSGLPSDRFSAERPEGSISTLTIQRTEQRDSAMYRCASSLDVGGTYNEQFFGPGTRLTVL.